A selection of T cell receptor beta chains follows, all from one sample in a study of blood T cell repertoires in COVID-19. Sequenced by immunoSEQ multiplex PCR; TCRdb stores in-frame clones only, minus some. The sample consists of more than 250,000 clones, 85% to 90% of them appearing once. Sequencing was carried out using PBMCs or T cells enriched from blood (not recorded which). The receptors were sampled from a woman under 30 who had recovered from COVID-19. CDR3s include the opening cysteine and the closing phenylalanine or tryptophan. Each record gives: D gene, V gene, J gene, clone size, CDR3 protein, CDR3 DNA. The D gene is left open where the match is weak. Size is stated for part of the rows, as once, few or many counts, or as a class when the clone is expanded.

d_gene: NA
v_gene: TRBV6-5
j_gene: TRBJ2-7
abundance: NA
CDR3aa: CASSYGGGVTYEQYF
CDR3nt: TGTGCCAGCAGTTACGGAGGAGGAGTTACCTACGAGCAGTACTTC

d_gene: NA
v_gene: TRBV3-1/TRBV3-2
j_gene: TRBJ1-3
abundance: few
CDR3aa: CASSPLRGSGNTIYF
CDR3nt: TGTGCCAGCAGCCCCCTACGAGGCTCTGGAAACACCATATATTTT

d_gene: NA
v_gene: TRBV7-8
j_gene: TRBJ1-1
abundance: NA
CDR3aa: CASSLNEGVEAFF
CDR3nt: TGTGCCAGCAGCTTAAATGAGGGGGTCGAAGCTTTCTTT

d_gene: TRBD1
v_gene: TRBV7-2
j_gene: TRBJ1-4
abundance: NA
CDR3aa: CASSSHRGSTNEKLFF
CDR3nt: TGTGCCAGCAGCTCCCACAGGGGTTCAACTAATGAAAAACTGTTTTTT

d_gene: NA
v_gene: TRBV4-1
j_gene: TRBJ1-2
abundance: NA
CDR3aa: CASSHFRGGTNRGGYTF
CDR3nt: TGCGCCAGCAGCCATTTCAGAGGAGGTACAAATCGTGGCGGCTACACCTTC

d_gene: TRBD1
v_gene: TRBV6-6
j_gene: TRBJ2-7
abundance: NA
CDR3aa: CASSSQGNDYEQYF
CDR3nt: TGTGCCAGCAGTTCACAGGGGAATGACTACGAGCAGTACTTC

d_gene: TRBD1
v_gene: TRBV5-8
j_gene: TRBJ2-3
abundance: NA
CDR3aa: CASSWDRARGGTQYF
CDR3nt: TGTGCCAGCAGCTGGGACAGGGCTAGGGGAGGTACGCAGTATTTT

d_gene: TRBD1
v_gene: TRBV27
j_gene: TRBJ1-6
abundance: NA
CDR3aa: CASSPGQGGSPLHF
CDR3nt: TGTGCCAGCAGTCCCGGACAGGGAGGATCACCCCTCCACTTT

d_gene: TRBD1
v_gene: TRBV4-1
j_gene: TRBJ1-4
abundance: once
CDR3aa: CASSQPTGTGNLVTNEKLFF
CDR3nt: TGCGCCAGCAGCCAACCTACCGGGACAGGGAACCTCGTGACTAATGAAAAACTGTTTTTT

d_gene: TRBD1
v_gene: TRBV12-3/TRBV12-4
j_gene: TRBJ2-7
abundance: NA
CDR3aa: CASTRDSAYEQYF
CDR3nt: TGTGCCAGCACTCGGGACAGCGCTTACGAGCAGTACTTC

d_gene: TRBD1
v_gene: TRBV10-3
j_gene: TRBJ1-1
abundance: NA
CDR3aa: CAISEWTGTTEAFF
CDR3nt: TGTGCCATCAGTGAGTGGACAGGGACCACTGAAGCTTTCTTT

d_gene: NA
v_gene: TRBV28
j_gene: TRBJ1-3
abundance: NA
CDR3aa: CASRIGGSGNTIYF
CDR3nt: TGTGCCAGTCGTATCGGAGGCTCTGGAAACACCATATATTTT

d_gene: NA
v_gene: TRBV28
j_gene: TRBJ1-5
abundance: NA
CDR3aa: CASRLRGYPQHF
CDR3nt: TGTGCCAGCAGACTACGGGGTTATCCCCAGCATTTT

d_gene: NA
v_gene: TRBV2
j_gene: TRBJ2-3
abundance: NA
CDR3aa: CASSLIFRSSTDTQYF
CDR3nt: TGTGCCAGCAGCCTGATTTTTCGGTCTAGCACAGATACGCAGTATTTT

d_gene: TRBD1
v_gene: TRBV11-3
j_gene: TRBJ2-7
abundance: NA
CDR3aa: CASSSGQGSNEQYF
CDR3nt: TGTGCCAGCAGTTCTGGACAGGGCAGCAACGAGCAGTACTTC

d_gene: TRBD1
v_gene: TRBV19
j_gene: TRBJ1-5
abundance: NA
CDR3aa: CASIQTGGNQPQHF
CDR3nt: TGTGCCAGTATTCAGACAGGGGGCAATCAGCCCCAGCATTTT

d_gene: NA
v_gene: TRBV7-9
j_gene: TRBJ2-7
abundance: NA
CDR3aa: CASSLIGNGEQYF
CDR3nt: TGTGCCAGCAGCTTAATCGGGAATGGCGAGCAGTACTTC

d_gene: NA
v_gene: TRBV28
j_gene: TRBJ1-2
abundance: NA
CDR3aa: CATGRRNYGYTF
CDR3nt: TGTGCCACTGGAAGGAGGAACTATGGCTACACCTTC

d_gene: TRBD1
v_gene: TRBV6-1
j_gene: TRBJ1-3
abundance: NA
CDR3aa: CASSEEGDRVSGNTIYF
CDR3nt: TGTGCCAGCAGTGAAGAAGGAGACAGGGTCTCTGGAAACACCATATATTTT

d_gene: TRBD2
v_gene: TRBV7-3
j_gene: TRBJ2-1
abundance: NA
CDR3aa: CASSTSGSSYNEQFF
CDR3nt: TGTGCCAGCAGCACGAGCGGGAGCTCCTACAATGAGCAGTTCTTC

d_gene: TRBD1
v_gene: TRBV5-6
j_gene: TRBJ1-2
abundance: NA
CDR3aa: CASSLVSRTGGYGYTF
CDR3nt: TGTGCCAGCAGCTTGGTTAGCCGGACAGGGGGCTATGGCTACACCTTC

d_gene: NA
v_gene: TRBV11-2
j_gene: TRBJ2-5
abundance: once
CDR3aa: CASSLQGKWEIETQYF
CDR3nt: TGTGCCAGCAGCTTACAGGGGAAGTGGGAGATCGAGACCCAGTACTTC

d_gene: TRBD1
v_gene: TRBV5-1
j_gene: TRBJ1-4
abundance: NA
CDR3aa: CASSLAGTGGEKLFF
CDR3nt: TGCGCCAGCAGCTTGGCTGGGACAGGGGGTGAAAAACTGTTTTTT